The clone carrying this T cell receptor beta chain was recorded a few times. J lost 7 bases, V lost 9 bases, and 8 bases had no gene match. From germline, CDR1 is LNHDA and CDR2 SQIVND (reference sequence). The CDR3 sequence is 12 residues long. The sample is drawn from a study of technical replicates of blood from a handful of donors. Data came from immunoSEQ multiplex PCR; TCRdb stores just in-frame clones and leaves some out. The table has 50,000 to 65,000 clones, about nine tenths seen once. V is TRBV19 and J is TRBJ2-5; 7 nucleotides line up with TRBD1. The receptor comes from a human donor in good health. Some clones in this sample may be carry-over from other donors' samples. The sample was PBMCs. Written as DNA, the CDR3 is TGTGCCAGCACGTTCGCAGGGGGGACCCAGTACTTC. Translated: CASTFAGGTQYF.